A single T cell receptor beta chain is shown here with its context. Its antigen remains unidentified. TCRdb's table, derived via immunoSEQ multiplex PCR, lists solely in-frame clones and lacks some. The table has tens of thousands of clones, about nine tenths seen once. Germline assignment: CDR1 LGHNA and CDR2 YNFKEQ. V dropped 1 base and J dropped 4; count of bases not matched to a gene: 10. The CDR3 has 17 residues. The sample is drawn from a study of OX40 agonist ivuxolimab in advanced cancers. Study-wide background: It was ivuxolimab, an agonistic anti-OX40 (CD134) antibody, that patients were treated with.

General study points: A proportion of nonresponders additionally exhibited low normalized T-cell clonal expansion.

The receptor's source is an adult with an advanced solid tumor such as melanoma, head and neck, liver or kidney cancer. The specimen was CD4+ or CD8+ T cells sorted from blood, collected in a trial of the OX40 agonist ivuxolimab. The chain is built from TRBV4-2 and TRBJ2-7; the match to TRBD2 covers 10 bases. The CDR3 DNA follows: TGTGCCAGCAGCCAAGGGGGGGGCCTAGCGGGAGAATACGAGCAGTACTTC. It codes for CASSQGGGLAGEYEQYF.